The clone carrying this TCR beta chain was seen more than once but under ten times. This CDR3 is 13 amino acids long. Germline loops: CDR1 MNHEY, CDR2 SVGEGT. V lost 6 bases and J 3 bases, leaving 9 bases between the germline ends. This sample is drawn from a study of blood T cell repertoires in COVID-19. Study context: Acute and convalescent COVID-19 samples came from the United States, Italy and Spain.

Adults between about 18 and 95 years of age took part from fewer than 30 US areas. In the original workflow: Amplification with reference gene primers provided the estimates of nucleated cell counts. Repertoires were generated with immunoSEQ multiplex PCR, while TCRdb's copy carries only in-frame clones and drops some. V and J calls and clone size are those listed in that table; D and trimming were worked out from the DNA. The table has approximately 180,000 clones, around 82% seen once. The receptor comes from a woman between 50 and 59 years old with acute COVID-19. The chain is built from TRBV6-2 or TRBV6-3 and TRBJ1-5; D is unresolved. The sequencing input was PBMCs or T cells enriched from blood (not recorded which). CDR3 coding DNA: TGTGCCAGCAGCTCCTTAGACAATCAGCCCCAGCATTTT. Its protein is CASSSLDNQPQHF.